This T cell receptor beta chain came from a study of CD8 T cells in Susac syndrome. CDR3 size: 16 residues. Trimming stripped 2 bases from V and 4 bases from J, with 15 bases between. Reverse transcription of roughly 0.5 to 1 ug RNA was carried out with random hexamers. TCRdb passed the immunoSEQ multiplex PCR reads through MiXCR, listing each CDR3 protein once. Of about 300,000 distinct CDR3 sequences in the sample, approximately 90% were seen once. The TCR comes from a human donor with multiple sclerosis. Sequenced: CD4+ T cells from PBMCs. This chain joins TRBV12-3 or TRBV12-4 and TRBJ1-3, with TRBD1 as a possible D gene (6 bases). The DNA for the CDR3 is TGTGCCAGCAGTTTAATTGGGGGCGCGACGGGAAACACCATATATTTT. Its protein product is CASSLIGGATGNTIYF.